This T cell receptor beta chain was recovered during a study of blood T cells in healthy people across ages. Study results and limitations: As age increased, TCR beta diversity per million T cells fell in a roughly linear fashion. A strong correlation between TCR beta diversity and naive T cell percentage was seen.

V lost 3 bases, J lost 6 bases, and 19 bases lay in between. The CDR3 length is 16 residues. Whenever a sample was processed, at least 6 million PBMCs were isolated. The second PCR ran about 7 to 12 cycles with a sample-barcoded 5' primer and J-beta primers. TCRdb passed the 5' RACE reads through MiXCR, listing each CDR3 protein once. Here the sample spans 1.8 million or so distinct CDR3 sequences, around 42% being singletons. As to this clonotype: Its specificity is unknown.

This sequence was found in a human donor in good health. The specimen was blood. The chain has TRBV12-3 or TRBV12-4 and TRBJ2-3; D is uncertain. DNA of the CDR3: TGTGCCAGCAGTTTCATTCGGGTCATCGATATGGATACGCAGTATTTT. Protein sequence: CASSFIRVIDMDTQYF.